This T cell receptor (beta chain) originates from a study of blood T cells in healthy people across ages. Next came a second PCR, run for about 6 to 12 cycles, which used a sample-barcoded 5' primer along with a J-beta primer mix. All cDNA molecules were each tagged by a template-switch adaptor with 12 random nucleotides. Each CDR3 protein is one row after TCRdb ran MiXCR on the 5' RACE reads. This sample yields 500,000 to 600,000 distinct CDR3 sequences, of which 25% to 30% are seen a single time; approximately 17% belongs to the top ten. The germline CDR1 and CDR2 sequences are LGHNT and FRNRAP. Trimming shortened V by 1 base and J by 0 bases, and 11 bases separated the two germline ends. The CDR3 runs to 16 residues.

The sequenced sample consisted of blood. The chain links TRBV12-5 to TRBJ2-3, with D unresolved. This receptor was identified in a woman in her seventies in good health. The CDR3 reads CASGLGVQKSTDTQYF. The CDR3 DNA sequence: TGTGCTAGTGGTTTGGGAGTACAGAAAAGCACAGATACGCAGTATTTT.